This TCR beta chain was recovered during a study of blood T cell repertoires in COVID-19. Overall study: Italy, Spain and the United States were the sources of the convalescent and acute COVID-19 samples. T cells, B-cell-depleted T cells, or PBMCs provided the cDNA or gDNA that served as material.

In the original analysis: Amplifying reference gene primers gave estimates of nucleated cell counts. Here immunoSEQ multiplex PCR was the method, and the copy in TCRdb shows in-frame clones only, minus some. V and J calls and clone size are copied from that table; D and trimming were computed from the DNA. The sample yields some 70,000 clones, just over 85% seen once. The V and J ends lost 3 bases and 0 bases respectively, with 11 bases between them. CDR1 and CDR2 (germline): GTSNPN, SVGIG (reference sequence). The CDR3 totals 15 residues. What was sequenced was peripheral blood. The receptor comes from a man in his thirties or forties with acute or convalescent COVID-19. The chain recombines TRBV30 with TRBJ2-2; the D gene is possibly TRBD2 (6 bases). The CDR3: CAWRGRLTNTGELFF. In DNA, the CDR3 is TGTGCCTGGAGGGGGAGGCTTACGAACACCGGGGAGCTGTTTTTT.